These T cell receptor beta chains were read from a single sample in a study of blood T cell repertoires in COVID-19. Clones were sequenced by immunoSEQ multiplex PCR, and TCRdb holds only the in-frame ones, with some missing. Seen here are approximately 450,000 clones, roughly 87% observed once, and the top ten hold approximately 2%. The specimen was PBMCs or T cells enriched from blood (not recorded which). The receptors shown here come from a woman between 18 and 29 years old with acute COVID-19. Both conserved end residues are part of each CDR3. Fields, in order: clone size, D gene, V gene, J gene, CDR3 DNA, CDR3 protein. A D gene is named only where the DNA matches it firmly. Size tells how often a clone was seen (once, few, many) or the class of an expanded clone, and some rows leave it out.

>-|TRBD2|TRBV19|TRBJ2-7
TGTGCCAGTAGTGCTCGACAAAGGACTAGCGGAGACGAGCAGTACTTC
CASSARQRTSGDEQYF
>-|TRBD1|TRBV6-5|TRBJ2-7
TGTGCCAGCAGGTGGGAGACAGGGGGCTCCTACGAGCAGTACTTC
CASRWETGGSYEQYF
>-|-|TRBV3-1/TRBV3-2|TRBJ2-7
TGTGCCAGCAGCCCCACCGTATCCAGGTACGAGCAGTACTTC
CASSPTVSRYEQYF
>-|-|TRBV2|TRBJ2-7
TGTGCCAGCAAAGGATCGAGCGGGTGGCTATACGAGCAGTACTTC
CASKGSSGWLYEQYF
>-|TRBD1|TRBV30|TRBJ1-6
TGTGCCTGGAGGGAAGTGACAGGGCCCTCACCCCTCCACTTT
CAWREVTGPSPLHF
>few|-|TRBV7-2|TRBJ2-1
TGTGCCAGCAGCTTAGGTATCAGGGTTTACAATGAGCAGTTCTTC
CASSLGIRVYNEQFF
>-|TRBD2|TRBV7-9|TRBJ2-5
TGTGCCAGCAGCGCCACCCTAGCGGGAGGAGGGGAGACCCAGTACTTC
CASSATLAGGGETQYF
>few|-|TRBV7-8|TRBJ2-7
TGTGCCAGCAGCCCCGACTACTACGAGCAGTACTTC
CASSPDYYEQYF
>-|TRBD2|TRBV28|TRBJ2-1
TGTGCCAGCAGTCCGGCTGAAGCGGGAGGGCCAATTGAGCAGTTCTTC
CASSPAEAGGPIEQFF
>-|TRBD1|TRBV18|TRBJ2-7
TGTGCCAGCTCACCAGGACAGGGGGTGTGGGAGCAGTACTTC
CASSPGQGVWEQYF
>-|-|TRBV27|TRBJ1-5
TGTGCCAGCAGCTTAACTTGGCAGGGGAACCAGCCCCAGCATTTT
CASSLTWQGNQPQHF
>once|TRBD1|TRBV9|TRBJ1-6
TGTGCCAGCAGCGTATCCGTATCCGTCGGGACAGGGAATTCACCCCTCCACTTT
CASSVSVSVGTGNSPLHF
>-|TRBD2|TRBV27|TRBJ2-6
TGTGCCAGCAGTCCAGAGGGACTAGCGGGCCGCTACTACCCAGGGGCCAACGTCCTGACTTTC
CASSPEGLAGRYYPGANVLTF
>-|TRBD2|TRBV7-9|TRBJ2-1
TGTGCCAGCAGCCATAGCGGGGGGGCCTACAATGAGCAGTTCTTC
CASSHSGGAYNEQFF
>few|-|TRBV10-1|TRBJ2-3
TGCGCCAGCAGCTTCACAGGGAGTTCGCAGTATTTT
CASSFTGSSQYF
>-|TRBD1|TRBV6-1|TRBJ1-6
TGTGCCAGCAGTGAGTCGACAGGGGGAAGAGGCTCACCCCTCCACTTT
CASSESTGGRGSPLHF
>once|TRBD2|TRBV4-3|TRBJ2-1
TGCGCCAGCAGCCGACGGGGACTAGCGCGTTACAATGAGCAGTTCTTC
CASSRRGLARYNEQFF
>once|-|TRBV27|TRBJ1-1
TGTGCCAGCAGTTATGGGGCGCGAACTGAAGCTTTCTTT
CASSYGARTEAFF
>-|-|TRBV5-6|TRBJ2-1
TGTGCCAGCAGCTTGACTAGCTATGAGCAGTTCTTC
CASSLTSYEQFF
>-|-|TRBV2|TRBJ2-5
TGTGCCAGCAAAGCAGGACAAGAGACCCAGTACTTC
CASKAGQETQYF
>-|TRBD1|TRBV11-2|TRBJ2-2
TGTGCCAGCAGCTGGGGACAGGGGGAAGGCGGGGAGCTGTTTTTT
CASSWGQGEGGELFF
>-|TRBD1|TRBV7-9|TRBJ1-6
TGTGCCAGCAGCCAAGGGGACAGGTCTTCACCCCTCCACTTT
CASSQGDRSSPLHF
>many|TRBD2|TRBV2|TRBJ2-7
TGTGCCAGCAAGGTAACTAGCGGGAACTCCTACGAGCAGTACTTC
CASKVTSGNSYEQYF
>once|TRBD1|TRBV30|TRBJ2-3
TGTGCCTGGAGCCCTACAGGGGCGGATACGCAGTATTTT
CAWSPTGADTQYF
>many|-|TRBV3-1/TRBV3-2|TRBJ2-1
TGTGCCAGCAGCCAAAGAGGGTTTTACAATGAGCAGTTCTTC
CASSQRGFYNEQFF
>-|TRBD1|TRBV15|TRBJ2-7
TGTGCCACCACCCCGAACGCAGGGCCAGGGGGCGAGCAGTACTTC
CATTPNAGPGGEQYF
>-|TRBD2|TRBV5-4|TRBJ2-1
TGTGCCAGCAGTCACCTAGGGACTAGCGGGGGGGTAAGCTCCTACAATGAGCAGTTCTTC
CASSHLGTSGGVSSYNEQFF
>once|TRBD2|TRBV27|TRBJ2-2
TGTGCCAGCAGTTTAATTGCGGGGGGTGGGACCGGGGAGCTGTTTTTT
CASSLIAGGGTGELFF
>-|TRBD1|TRBV11-3|TRBJ2-1
TGTGCCAGCAGCGAACGGACAGGGCACAATGAGCAGTTCTTC
CASSERTGHNEQFF
>-|TRBD2|TRBV3-1/TRBV3-2|TRBJ2-7
TGTGCCAGCAGTCCACTAGCGCCCTACGAGCAGTACTTC
CASSPLAPYEQYF
>-|-|TRBV28|TRBJ1-6
TGTGCCAGCAGGGACCTGTCGAGCGGGTATAATTCACCCCTCCACTTT
CASRDLSSGYNSPLHF
>many|-|TRBV4-1|TRBJ2-3
TGCGCCAGCAGCCGGTCAGGGCAAGGCACAGATACGCAGTATTTT
CASSRSGQGTDTQYF
>-|TRBD1|TRBV9|TRBJ1-6
TGTGCCAGCAGCTCCGCCGGGACAGCTAATTCACCCCTCCACTTT
CASSSAGTANSPLHF
>-|-|TRBV7-2|TRBJ1-1
TGTGCCAGCAGCTTAATCGGTCAGGGAGGAGCTTTCTTT
CASSLIGQGGAFF
>-|-|TRBV11-2|TRBJ1-1
TGTGCCAGCAGCTCTGTTTCCGGGACTGAAGCTTTCTTT
CASSSVSGTEAFF
>-|-|TRBV2|TRBJ1-6
TGTGCCAGCAGTAAAGTACGTGGGCCAGCTTTTGATAATTCACCCCTCCACTTT
CASSKVRGPAFDNSPLHF
>-|TRBD1|TRBV3-1/TRBV3-2|TRBJ1-5
TGTGCCAGCAGCCAAGGGACAGGGGAGTATCAGCCCCAGCATTTT
CASSQGTGEYQPQHF
>once|TRBD2|TRBV20-1|TRBJ2-5
TGCAGTGCTAGTAGGACTAGCGGGAAAGAGACCCAGTACTTC
CSASRTSGKETQYF
>-|-|TRBV29-1|TRBJ1-1
TGCAGCGCCCAAGTGAGGAACACTGAAGCTTTCTTT
CSAQVRNTEAFF
>-|TRBD1|TRBV5-1|TRBJ1-6
TGCGCCAGCAGCTTGCAGACAGGGTCTAATTCACCCCTCCACTTT
CASSLQTGSNSPLHF